Shown below are 10 T cell receptor beta chains from a single sample sequenced in a study of graft-versus-host responses after intestinal transplantation. Generated by immunoSEQ multiplex PCR, the TCRdb table keeps only in-frame clones and is missing some. The sample includes around 84,000 clones, around 86% of them seen just once. For these receptors, no antigen is known. Here the sequenced sample was unstimulated CD8+ T cells sorted from spleen or lymph node cells, taken before intestinal transplant. Receptor source: a human donor who received an intestinal transplant.

V and J are TRBV4-1 and TRBJ2-7, with a weak D call TRBD2 (6 bases). V was cut by 2 bases and J by 1 base, with 21 bases left in between. Germline CDR1 and CDR2: MGHRA and YSYEKL. The CDR3 consists of 18 residues. For the CDR3, the DNA is TGCGCCAGCAGCCAACACGGGACTCTTACTTCGTGGTCCTACGAGCAGTACTTC. It encodes CASSQHGTLTSWSYEQYF.

This clone occurred a few times. The chain recombines TRBV19 with TRBJ2-7, with D possibly called TRBD1 or TRBD2 (5 bases each). Germline V CDR1 and CDR2: LNHDA, SQIVND (reference sequence). Trimming pared 5 bases from V and 6 bases from J, leaving 11 bases between. The CDR3 covers 12 residues. The chain's CDR3 is CASSFWDGEQYF. CDR3 in DNA: TGTGCCAGTAGTTTTTGGGACGGCGAGCAGTACTTC.

The rearrangement links TRBV19 to TRBJ2-3; 12 bases agree with TRBD2. Germline V lookup: CDR1 LNHDA, CDR2 SQIVND (reference sequence). There are 16 residues in the CDR3. V was clipped by 6 bases and J by 8 bases; unmatched bases: 12. The DNA for the CDR3 is TGTGCCAGTAGCCGTGGGACTAGCGGGTTGGGGGCTACGCAGTATTTT. Translated: CASSRGTSGLGATQYF.

The V and J genes are TRBV30 and TRBJ2-3, with 9 bases lining up with TRBD2. The CDR3 runs 14 residues. J gave up 3 bases and V 2 bases, and 3 bases lay outside the gene matches. Germline CDR1 GTSNPN, CDR2 SVGIG (reference sequence). The CDR3 coding sequence is TGTGCCTGGAGTTTAGCGGGAGTTACAGATACGCAGTATTTT. Amino acids: CAWSLAGVTDTQYF.

The chain uses TRBV5-1 and TRBJ2-3, with 7 nucleotides matching TRBD2. V trimming: 1 base; J trimming: 0 bases; junction bases outside the gene matches: 14. The germline gives CDR1 SGHRS, CDR2 YFSETQ. The CDR3 has 19 amino acids. The CDR3 sequence is CASSLPSIPGLPSTDTQYF. The CDR3 DNA reads TGCGCCAGCAGCTTGCCTTCCATCCCGGGACTACCTAGCACAGATACGCAGTATTTT.

The chain has TRBV2 and TRBJ1-2; D is unresolved. This CDR3 has 14 amino acids. Trimming pared 1 base from V and 6 bases from J, leaving 12 bases between. Germline V gives CDR1 SNHLY, CDR2 FYNNEI. The CDR3 sequence is CASSEGVVRDGYTF. The CDR3 nucleotides are TGTGCCAGCAGTGAAGGGGTGGTACGAGATGGCTACACCTTC.

The chain recombines TRBV25-1 with TRBJ1-4, with D unresolved. The length of the CDR3 is 15 residues. Germline CDR1 and CDR2: MGHDK and SYGVNS. V shed 1 base and J shed 3 bases, with 9 bases lying between them. CDR3 nucleotides: TGTGCCAGCAGTGAATTAGGCGGGCCTAATGAAAAACTGTTTTTT. Residues: CASSELGGPNEKLFF. The full variable domain, completed using reference TRBV25-1 and TRBJ1-4, is EADIYQTPRYLVIGTGKKITLECSQTMGHDKMYWYQQDPGMELHLIHYSYGVNSTEKGDLSSESTVSRIRTEHFPLTLESARPSHTSQYLCASSELGGPNEKLFFGSGTQLSVL.

The chain recombines TRBV4-1 with TRBJ1-2; TRBD1 aligns across 7 bases. The trim removed 0 bases at V and 7 bases at J, leaving 8 bases unmatched. Germline V CDR1 and CDR2: MGHRA, YSYEKL. The CDR3 is 15 amino acids. The CDR3 region has the DNA TGCGCCAGCAGCCAAGATGGAGGGGGCGACTCTGGCTACACCTTC. Protein sequence: CASSQDGGGDSGYTF.

The chain joins TRBV6-6 to TRBJ2-2; TRBD1 is a possible D gene (5 bases). CDR1 MNHNY and CDR2 SVGAGI come from the germline V gene (reference sequence). This CDR3 is 11 amino acids long. The V end was cut by 6 bases, the J end by 8 bases, with 7 bases between. The CDR3, as DNA: TGTGCCAGCAGGGGGCGGGGGGAGCTGTTTTTT. Amino acids: CASRGRGELFF.

The rearrangement links TRBV5-6 to TRBJ1-6; D is uncertain. The germline V gene encodes CDR1 SGHDT and CDR2 YYEEEE. CDR3 length: 16 residues. V lost 0 bases, J lost 7 bases, and 14 bases lay in between. The CDR3 region is CASSLGIPGLNSPLHF. The CDR3 coding sequence is TGTGCCAGCAGCTTGGGTATCCCGGGGTTGAATTCACCCCTCCACTTT.